This TCR beta chain is from a study of blood T cell repertoires in COVID-19. Study at large: Samples of COVID-19 (acute and convalescent) were obtained from the United States, Italy and Spain. Sources were T cells, B-cell-depleted T cells, or PBMCs; the material itself was cDNA or gDNA.

This clone is a singleton in its sample. Germline values: CDR1 SGHRS, CDR2 YFSETQ. This CDR3 has 14 residues. V lost 3 bases to trimming and J lost 4 bases, with 13 bases between them. In the original processing: Cell counts per sample came from amplifying reference gene primers. Some clones are missing from TCRdb's copy, which holds only in-frame ones; the method was immunoSEQ multiplex PCR. That table supplies the V and J calls and clone size; D and trimming were determined from the DNA. The sample shows 200,000 to 300,000 clones, 70% to 90% of them seen only once. J is TRBJ1-1 and V is TRBV5-1; no reliable D call. Material: peripheral blood. The clonotype comes from a man in his fifties with acute or convalescent COVID-19. CDR3 in DNA: TGCGCCAGCAGCTCGGGAGAAAGTGCCACTGAAGCTTTCTTT. Protein sequence: CASSSGESATEAFF.